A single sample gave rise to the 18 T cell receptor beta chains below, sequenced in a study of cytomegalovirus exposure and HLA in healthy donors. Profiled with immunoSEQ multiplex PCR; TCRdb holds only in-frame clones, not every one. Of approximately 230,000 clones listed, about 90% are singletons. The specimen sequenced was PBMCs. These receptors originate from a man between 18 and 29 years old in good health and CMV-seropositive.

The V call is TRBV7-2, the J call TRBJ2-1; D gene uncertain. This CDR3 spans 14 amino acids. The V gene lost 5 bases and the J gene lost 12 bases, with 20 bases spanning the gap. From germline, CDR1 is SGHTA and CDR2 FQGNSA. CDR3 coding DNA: TGTGCCAGCAGCGGAACCGGGCTTCCCGGCGGGCAGTTCTTC. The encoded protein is CASSGTGLPGGQFF.

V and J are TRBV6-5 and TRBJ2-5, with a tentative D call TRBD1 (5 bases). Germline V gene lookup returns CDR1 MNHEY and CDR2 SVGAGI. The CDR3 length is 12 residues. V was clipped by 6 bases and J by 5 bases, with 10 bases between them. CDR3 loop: CASSPSGETQYF. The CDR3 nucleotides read TGTGCCAGCAGCCCATCAGGGGAGACCCAGTACTTC.

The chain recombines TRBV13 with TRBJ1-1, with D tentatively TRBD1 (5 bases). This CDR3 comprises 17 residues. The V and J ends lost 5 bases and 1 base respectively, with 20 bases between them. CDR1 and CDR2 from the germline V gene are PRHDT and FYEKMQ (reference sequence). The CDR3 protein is CASSPTTGGARNTEAFF. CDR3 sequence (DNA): TGTGCCAGCAGCCCTACAACGGGAGGGGCCAGGAACACTGAAGCTTTCTTT.

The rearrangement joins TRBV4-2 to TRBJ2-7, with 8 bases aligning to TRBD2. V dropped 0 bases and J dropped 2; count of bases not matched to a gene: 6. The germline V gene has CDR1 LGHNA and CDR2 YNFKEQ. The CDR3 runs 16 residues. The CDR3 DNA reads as TGTGCCAGCAGCCAAGATTGGGCGGGAGGTGCCTACGAGCAGTACTTC. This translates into CASSQDWAGGAYEQYF.

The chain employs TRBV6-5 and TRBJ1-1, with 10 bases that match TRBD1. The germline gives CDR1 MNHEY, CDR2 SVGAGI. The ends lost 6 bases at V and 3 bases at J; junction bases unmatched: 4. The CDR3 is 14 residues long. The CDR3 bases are TGTGCCAGCAGGTTTGACAGGGGGCACACTGAAGCTTTCTTT. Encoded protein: CASRFDRGHTEAFF.

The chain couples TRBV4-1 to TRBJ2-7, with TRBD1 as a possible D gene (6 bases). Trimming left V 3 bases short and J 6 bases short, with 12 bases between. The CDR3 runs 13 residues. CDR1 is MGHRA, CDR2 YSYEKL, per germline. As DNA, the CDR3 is TGCGCCAGCAGCCAGACGCAGGGGACCGAGCAGTACTTC. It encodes CASSQTQGTEQYF.

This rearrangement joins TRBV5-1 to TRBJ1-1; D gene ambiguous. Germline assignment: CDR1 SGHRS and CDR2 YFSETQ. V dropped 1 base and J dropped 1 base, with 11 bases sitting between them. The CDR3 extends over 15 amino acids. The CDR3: CASSLSPGRNTEAFF. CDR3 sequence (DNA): TGCGCCAGCAGCTTGTCCCCGGGAAGGAACACTGAAGCTTTCTTT.

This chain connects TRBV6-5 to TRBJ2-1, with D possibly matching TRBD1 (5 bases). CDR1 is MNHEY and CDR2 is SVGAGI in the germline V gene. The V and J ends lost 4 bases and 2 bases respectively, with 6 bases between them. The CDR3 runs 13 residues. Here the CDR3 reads CASSLDTYNEQFF. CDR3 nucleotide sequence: TGTGCCAGCAGTTTGGACACCTACAATGAGCAGTTCTTC.

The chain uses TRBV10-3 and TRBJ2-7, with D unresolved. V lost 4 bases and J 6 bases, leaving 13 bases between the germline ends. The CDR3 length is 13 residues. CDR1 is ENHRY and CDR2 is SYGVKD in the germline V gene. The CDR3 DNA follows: TGTGCCATCAGTGTGTCCCAATCGCCCGAGCAGTACTTC. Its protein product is CAISVSQSPEQYF.

In nucleotides, the CDR3 is TGTGCAAGTCGCTTAGCGACGGGGGCGACGAATCAGCCCCAGCATTTT. Protein: CASRLATGATNQPQHF. The V and J genes are TRBV12-2 and TRBJ1-5. TRBV12-2 is annotated as a pseudogene. The CDR3 consists of 16 residues.

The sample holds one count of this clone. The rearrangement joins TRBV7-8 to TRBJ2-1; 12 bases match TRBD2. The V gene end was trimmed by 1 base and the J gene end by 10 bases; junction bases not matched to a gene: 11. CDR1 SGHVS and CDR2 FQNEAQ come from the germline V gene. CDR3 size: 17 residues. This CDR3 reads CASSLGIASGRAREQFF. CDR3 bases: TGTGCCAGCAGCTTAGGAATCGCTAGCGGGAGGGCAAGAGAGCAGTTCTTC.

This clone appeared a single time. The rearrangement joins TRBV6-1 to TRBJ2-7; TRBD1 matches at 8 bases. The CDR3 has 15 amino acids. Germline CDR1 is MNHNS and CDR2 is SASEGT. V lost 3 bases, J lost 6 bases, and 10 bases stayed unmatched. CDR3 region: CASSEMTGVHLEQYF. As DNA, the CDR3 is TGTGCCAGCAGTGAGATGACAGGGGTTCATCTCGAGCAGTACTTC.

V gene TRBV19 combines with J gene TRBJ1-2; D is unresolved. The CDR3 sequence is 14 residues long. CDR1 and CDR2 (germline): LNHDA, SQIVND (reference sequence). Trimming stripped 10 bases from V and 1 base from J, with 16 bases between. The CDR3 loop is CATGQRKGNYGYTF. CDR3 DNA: TGTGCCACTGGGCAAAGGAAGGGTAACTATGGCTACACCTTC.

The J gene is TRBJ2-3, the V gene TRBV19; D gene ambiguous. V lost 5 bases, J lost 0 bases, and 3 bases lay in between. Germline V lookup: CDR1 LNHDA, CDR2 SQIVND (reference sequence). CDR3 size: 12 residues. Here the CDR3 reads CASSPSTDTQYF. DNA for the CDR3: TGTGCCAGTAGTCCCAGCACAGATACGCAGTATTTT.

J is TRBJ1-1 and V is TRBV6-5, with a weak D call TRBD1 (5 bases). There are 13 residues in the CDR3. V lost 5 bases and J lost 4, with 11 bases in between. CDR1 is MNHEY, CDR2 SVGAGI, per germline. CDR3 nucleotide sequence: TGTGCCAGCAGTGACGGGGCTAGCACTGAAGCTTTCTTT. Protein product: CASSDGASTEAFF.

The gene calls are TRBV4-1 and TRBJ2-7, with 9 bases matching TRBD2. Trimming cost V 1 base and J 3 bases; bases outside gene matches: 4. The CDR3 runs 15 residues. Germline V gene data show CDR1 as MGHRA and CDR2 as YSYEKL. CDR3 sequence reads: CASSQATSGHYEQYF. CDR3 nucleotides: TGCGCCAGCAGCCAAGCGACTAGCGGACACTACGAGCAGTACTTC.

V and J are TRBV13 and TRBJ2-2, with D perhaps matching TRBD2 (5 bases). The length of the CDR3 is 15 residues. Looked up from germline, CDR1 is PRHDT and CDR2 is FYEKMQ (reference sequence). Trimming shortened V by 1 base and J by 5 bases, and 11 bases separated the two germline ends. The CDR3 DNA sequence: TGTGCCAGCAGCTTAGCGTCCGGGGTTACCGGGGAGCTGTTTTTT. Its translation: CASSLASGVTGELFF.

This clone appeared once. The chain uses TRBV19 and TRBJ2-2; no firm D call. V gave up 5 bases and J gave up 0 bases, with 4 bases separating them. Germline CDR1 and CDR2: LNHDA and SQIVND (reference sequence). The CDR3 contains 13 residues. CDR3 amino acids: CASSSANTGELFF. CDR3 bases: TGTGCCAGTAGTTCCGCGAACACCGGGGAGCTGTTTTTT.